This T cell receptor (beta chain) emerged from a study of blood T cell repertoires in COVID-19. Study as a whole: Samples came from the United States, Italy and Spain, spanning acute and convalescent COVID-19.

TCRdb's table, derived via immunoSEQ multiplex PCR, lists solely in-frame clones and lacks some. The table shows about 300,000 clones, with roughly 91% occurring only once. The TCR sequence derives from a woman in her forties or fifties who had been exposed to COVID-19. Input material: PBMCs or T cells enriched from blood (not recorded which).

The CDR3 spells CASSLSRTGGSDTQYF. The CDR3 bases are TGTGCCAGCAGTTTATCGAGGACAGGGGGTTCTGATACGCAGTATTTT. This chain uses TRBV27 with TRBJ2-3, with 10 bases identical to TRBD1. The germline gives CDR1 MNHEY, CDR2 SMNVEV (reference sequence). CDR3 length: 16 residues. Losses at the gene ends were 0 bases for V and 6 bases for J; bases not matched to a gene: 6.